Below are 8 T cell receptor beta chains sequenced from a single sample in a study of T-cell reconstitution after alpha-beta-depleted transplantation in children. Unique molecular identifiers were incorporated into the prepared TCRbeta library. Each CDR3 protein is one row after TCRdb ran MiXCR on the PCR reads. The repertoire holds around 580,000 distinct CDR3 sequences, with roughly 23% as singletons. The source material was PBMCs, mostly from graft donor cells, sampled 360 days after TCRalphabeta/CD19-depleted stem cell transplant. Every receptor here comes from a boy younger than two who had a stem cell transplant for acute myeloid leukemia, so the T cells may come from the graft donor.

This clonotype was counted a few times. This chain uses TRBV7-2 with TRBJ1-6; the match to TRBD1 covers 7 bases. CDR1 is SGHTA, CDR2 FQGNSA, per germline. V was clipped by 4 bases and J by 9 bases; unmatched bases: 6. This CDR3 is 14 amino acids long. DNA of the CDR3: TGTGCCAGCAGCTCCACAGGGGCAGGTTCACCCCTCCACTTT. Translated: CASSSTGAGSPLHF.

The chain carries TRBV30 and TRBJ2-3, with TRBD1 as a possible D gene (6 bases). V gave up 3 bases and J gave up 2 bases, with 18 bases separating them. This CDR3 is built from 16 residues. Germline-derived CDR1 and CDR2 are GTSNPN and SVGIG (reference sequence). The CDR3: CAWSPLDKGDTDTQYF. In DNA, the CDR3 is TGTGCCTGGAGCCCCCTCGACAAGGGGGACACAGATACGCAGTATTTT. The full variable domain, rest sourced from reference TRBV30 and TRBJ2-3, is SQTIHQWPATLVQPVGSPLSLECTVEGTSNPNLYWYRQAAGRGLQLLFYSVGIGQISSEVPQNLSASRPQDRQFILSSKKLLLSDSGFYLCAWSPLDKGDTDTQYFGPGTRLTVL.

This clonotype was seen many times. The V gene is TRBV20-1, the J gene TRBJ2-1; D possibly matches TRBD1 or TRBD2 (5 bases each). Trimming pared 3 bases from V and 0 bases from J, leaving 18 bases between. Germline CDR1 DFQATT, CDR2 SNEGSKA (reference sequence). This CDR3 has 17 amino acids. CDR3 DNA: TGCAGTGCTAGTTTTCCAGGGAGCTTAAGCTCCTACAATGAGCAGTTCTTC. Translating it yields CSASFPGSLSSYNEQFF.

The chain has TRBV7-6 and TRBJ2-5; 8 bases map to TRBD2. The CDR3 is 15 amino acids. CDR1 and CDR2 (germline): SGHVS, FNYEAQ. The ends lost 1 base at V and 3 bases at J; junction bases unmatched: 4. The CDR3 nucleotides read TGTGCCAGCAGCTTAGAAGCGGGGGAGGAAGAGACCCAGTACTTC. It yields the protein CASSLEAGEEETQYF.

This clonotype was detected many times. This chain joins TRBV9 and TRBJ2-1, with 7 bases identical to TRBD1. The J segment lost 2 bases and the V segment lost 4 bases, leaving 6 bases of the junction unmatched. Germline CDR1 reads SGDLS; CDR2 reads YYNGEE. The CDR3 contains 15 residues. CDR3 coding DNA: TGTGCCAGCAGCCCATCAGGGGGTGCCTACAATGAGCAGTTCTTC. Residues: CASSPSGGAYNEQFF.

The table lists this clonotype with many counts. The chain links TRBV6-1 to TRBJ2-2; 7 bases match TRBD1. With V trimmed by 2 bases and J by 7 bases, 7 bases remained unmatched. Germline-derived CDR1 and CDR2 are MNHNS and SASEGT. The CDR3 consists of 15 residues. The CDR3 region is CASSEHRGNGGELFF. CDR3 DNA sequence: TGTGCCAGCAGTGAACACAGGGGTAATGGCGGGGAGCTGTTTTTT.

J is TRBJ2-5 and V is TRBV7-7, with 10 bases lining up with TRBD2. Germline V gene lookup returns CDR1 SSHAT and CDR2 FNYEAQ (reference sequence). The CDR3 contains 15 residues. Trimming cost V 4 bases and J 5 bases; bases outside gene matches: 7. For the CDR3, the DNA is TGTGCCAGCAGCTCCAGCGGGGGGGCCTTGGAGACCCAGTACTTC. Protein sequence: CASSSSGGALETQYF.

Comment on this clonotype: Germline and junction disagree at one end, which may indicate a read error. The J gene is TRBJ2-5, the V gene TRBV20-1, with TRBD1 matching 10 bases. Germline V gene data show CDR1 as DFQATT and CDR2 as SNEGSKA (reference sequence). This CDR3 is built from 17 residues. The CDR3 sequence is CCAPGTGEIWKSETQYF. The CDR3 nucleotides are TGCTGTGCTCCCGGGACAGGGGAAATTTGGAAATCGGAGACCCAGTACTTC.